The 8 T cell receptor beta chains listed next were all sequenced from one sample in a study of blood T cell repertoires in COVID-19. Profiled with immunoSEQ multiplex PCR; TCRdb holds only in-frame clones, not every one. The sample contains fewer than 400,000 clones, 70% to 90% of which appear only once. The sample comprised PBMCs or T cells enriched from blood (not recorded which). The source is a man aged 30 to 39 who had recovered from COVID-19.

The CDR3 DNA follows: TGTGCCAGCAAGATCGGGAACACCGGGGAGCTGTTTTTT. Translated: CASKIGNTGELFF. V and J are TRBV27 and TRBJ2-2; D unresolved. Germline values: CDR1 MNHEY, CDR2 SMNVEV (reference sequence). V was shortened by 7 bases and J by 1 base, with 7 bases between the two germline ends. This CDR3 contains 13 residues.

This chain joins TRBV27 and TRBJ2-7, with 8 bases matching TRBD1. The CDR3 is 16 amino acids. Germline V gives CDR1 MNHEY, CDR2 SMNVEV (reference sequence). V was pared by 3 bases and J by 2 bases, with 9 bases of the junction left unmatched. The CDR3 DNA sequence: TGTGCCAGCAGTTTTCAACCCTCGGACAGGGCCTACGAGCAGTACTTC. It encodes CASSFQPSDRAYEQYF.

The J gene is TRBJ1-2, the V gene TRBV6-1; no firm D call. V was shortened by 9 bases and J by 2 bases, with 10 bases between the two germline ends. Germline V gives CDR1 MNHNS, CDR2 SASEGT. The length of the CDR3 is 12 residues. The CDR3 is CASGRENYGYTF. The CDR3 bases are TGTGCCAGTGGGAGGGAAAACTATGGCTACACCTTC.

This clone was seen a few times. The V gene is TRBV7-9, the J gene TRBJ2-5; D might be TRBD1 (6 bases). V gave up 5 bases and J gave up 5 bases, with 15 bases separating them. Germline V gene sequence: CDR1 SEHNR, CDR2 FQNEAQ (reference sequence). The CDR3 sequence is 14 residues long. CDR3 sequence: CASSNTGRWETQYF. CDR3 sequence (DNA): TGTGCCAGCAGCAATACAGGGCGTTGGGAGACCCAGTACTTC.

The rearrangement links TRBV19 to TRBJ1-1, with no clear D. Trimming left V 2 bases short and J 1 base short, with 5 bases between. Germline CDR1 LNHDA, CDR2 SQIVND (reference sequence). The CDR3 contains 13 residues. The CDR3 region is CASSIRQNTEAFF. CDR3 coding DNA: TGTGCCAGTAGTATAAGACAGAACACTGAAGCTTTCTTT.

The chain combines TRBV6-1 with TRBJ2-7, with a tentative D call TRBD2 (6 bases). Germline-derived CDR1 and CDR2 are MNHNS and SASEGT. The CDR3 spans 14 residues. The V gene lost 3 bases and the J gene lost 7 bases, with 16 bases spanning the gap. DNA of the CDR3: TGTGCCAGCAGTGAGGCGGGCACCGGAGGGGAGCAGTACTTC. Protein: CASSEAGTGGEQYF.

The CDR3 nucleotides read TGCAGCGTCGCGCCGGCCCTGGGACAGAACTATGGCTACACCTTC. Protein sequence: CSVAPALGQNYGYTF. This chain connects TRBV29-1 to TRBJ1-2; 7 nucleotides line up with TRBD1. CDR3 size: 15 residues. The J segment lost 2 bases and the V segment lost 6 bases, leaving 12 bases of the junction unmatched. Per the germline V gene, CDR1 is SQVTM and CDR2 is ANQGSEA.

The V and J genes are TRBV18 and TRBJ1-4; a weak D match, TRBD1 (5 bases). V was shortened by 5 bases and J by 4 bases, with 11 bases between the two germline ends. Germline V gives CDR1 KGHSH, CDR2 LQKENI. The CDR3 length is 14 residues. The chain's CDR3 is CASSDSSDNEKLFF. The CDR3 nucleotides are TGTGCCAGCTCAGACAGTTCGGATAATGAAAAACTGTTTTTT.